This T cell receptor beta chain was captured in a study of identical twins (dated by TCRdb to about 2016). About the full investigation: To test whether fetal clonotypes persist, this study deep-sequenced TCR alpha and beta repertoires from monozygotic twins, from unrelated adults of various ages, and from cord blood. To rule out contamination, the twin experiments were replicated at different times with different library preparation protocols.

Library prep was done by 5' RACE. Sequencing was performed on an Illumina HiSeq 2000. Template switching introduced a universal primer binding site; the final cDNA contained a unique molecular identifier, enabling accurate counting of TCR cDNA molecules. Specific primers in the conserved constant-segment region were used to synthesize first-strand cDNA for TCR alpha and beta chains. To control for contamination, every cDNA library was double barcoded, receiving both a SMART-Mk sample barcode and Illumina barcodes. TruSeq adapter sequences along with Illumina sample barcodes were introduced in two successive PCR steps. TCR alpha and beta cDNA libraries were sequenced on the Illumina HiSeq platform with custom primers. In the authors' own workflow: Raw reads were processed with MiGEC to extract unique molecular identifiers, and MiXCR was used to determine CDR3 positions. Recombination models were inferred per individual with the repgenHMM and IGoR tools using an EM algorithm. Shared clonotype analysis was performed with the tcR package in R, normalizing sharing by the product of cloneset sizes. To study raw recombination without the effects of thymic and clonal selection, out-of-frame nonproductive sequences were analyzed. TCRdb reworked the public reads: Q25 trimming with fastp, MiXCR clone assembly, productive beta chains retained. When rows share a CDR3 protein, they turn into one entry using the most common DNA and genes. It is TCRdb's table, rather than the study itself, that gives the V and J calls and clone size. This sample gives around 490,000 distinct CDR3 sequences in total; 20% to 25% of them show up just once. In total, the top ten clones hold approximately 0.5% of the sample.

The CDR3 measures 15 amino acids from cysteine to phenylalanine. The DNA shown is the 45-base CDR3, in frame from base 1. From the germline V gene, CDR1 is SGHRS and CDR2 is YFSETQ. The germline V end is reduced by 4 bases and the J end by 0 bases; junction bases left unmatched: 3. Every donor was a healthy Caucasian. The twin cohort comprised three pairs of female monozygotic twins, all aged about 18 to 30 years. Positive isolation kits from Invitrogen were used to isolate CD4+ and CD8+ T cell populations. This clonotype appeared a few times. Its antigen is unknown. Base-call qualities are not available, and no considerably larger clone is one nucleotide away. Findings and caveats that apply to the study as a whole: Invariant T cells such as MAIT and iNKT could partly confound zero-insertion analyses, although diverse VJ usage argued against such confounding for most clonotypes. Abundant cord blood beta clonotypes had fewer insertions, young adult naive repertoires showed a similar but weaker trend, and memory repertoires showed no such trend. Compared with coincidental sharing between unrelated individuals, out-of-frame TCR alpha sequences shared between twins showed an excess of sequences with low generation probability. In monozygotic twins, out-of-frame TCR alpha sharing was systematically underestimated by recombination models, although the models agreed with sharing between unrelated individuals. The excess sharing between twins in beta out-of-frame sequences was weaker because fewer shared sequences reduced the signal-to-noise ratio. Because the same donors could not be followed over many years, the conclusions relied on cross-sectional statistical analysis.

This sample was shared with a second study, whose subject was yellow fever vaccine responses in identical twins. The second paper states: The authors reported that the T cell response to vaccination in identical twins appeared partly convergent and partly personalized. The study precisely tracked vaccine-responding T cell clones in identical twins.

The chain employs TRBV5-1 and TRBJ2-1, and TRBD2 matches 8 of the central bases. Source material: CD4+ T cells sorted from blood. This clonotype was obtained from a young woman in good health. The CDR3 in this case is CASSLAGPSYNEQFF. In nucleotides, the sequence is TGCGCCAGCAGCCTAGCGGGTCCCTCCTACAATGAGCAGTTCTTC.